This TCR beta chain was obtained from a study of blood T cell repertoires in COVID-19. Background on the study: Specimens from acute and convalescent COVID-19 originated in the United States, Italy and Spain. The cDNA or gDNA used as material had been derived from T cells, B-cell-depleted T cells, or PBMCs.

In the original workflow: Nucleated cell counts were estimated from reference gene primer amplification. Libraries were prepared by immunoSEQ multiplex PCR; TCRdb keeps only in-frame clonotypes and omits some of them. For V, J and clone size, that table is used; D and trimming come from the DNA. The data contain more than 200,000 clones, over 80% of them singletons. Germline V lookup: CDR1 PRHDT, CDR2 FYEKMQ (reference sequence). The CDR3 extends over 13 amino acids. Trimming took off 3 bases at V and 6 bases at J, with 11 bases between the two ends. The receptor's source is a man aged 40-50 years with acute or convalescent COVID-19. The chain is built from TRBV13 and TRBJ1-1; unclear D gene. Material for sequencing was peripheral blood. CDR3 region: CASSFGRRAEAFF. CDR3 coding DNA: TGTGCCAGCAGCTTCGGCAGGAGGGCTGAAGCTTTCTTT.